The next 27 T cell receptor beta chains were all read from a single sample in a study of response to subunit inactivated influenza vaccine (dated by TCRdb to about 2018). Receptor amplification or capture employed RT-PCR. The reads were generated on an Illumina HiSeq 2500. Clones were called with MiXCR by TCRdb after fastp trimmed the public reads at Q25, and only in-frame beta chains were retained. Every CDR3 protein is listed once, alongside the most common genes and DNA of its rows. The sample table contains some 850,000 distinct CDR3 sequences; only one count was recorded for under 20% of them. About a tenth of the sample belongs to the ten largest clones. Sample: PBMCs from blood, taken 4 to 6 days after vaccination. These TCRs come from a man in his fifties or sixties who received an inactivated influenza vaccine. Donor details come from another sample of the same person, matched by shared clones.

This clonotype was detected a few times. This chain uses TRBV24-1 with TRBJ2-2; the D gene is possibly TRBD1 (5 bases). The CDR3 consists of 16 residues. V was clipped by 3 bases and J by 5 bases, with 15 bases between them. CDR1 and CDR2 from the germline V gene are KGHDR and SFDVKD. CDR3 region: CATSDPQAGWTGELFF. CDR3 bases: TGTGCCACCAGTGATCCGCAGGCAGGGTGGACCGGGGAGCTGTTTTTT.

This clonotype was counted only a few times. This chain links TRBV7-9 with TRBJ2-5; TRBD2 agrees at 10 bases. The CDR3 runs 17 residues. Germline CDR1 and CDR2: SEHNR and FQNEAQ (reference sequence). Trimming removed 5 bases from V and 2 bases from J; junction bases left unmatched: 11. In DNA, the CDR3 is TGTGCCAGCAGCCCCCTAGCGGGAGCGGCTGGGCAAGAGACCCAGTACTTC. This codes for CASSPLAGAAGQETQYF.

The chain recombines TRBV20-1 with TRBJ1-6; possible D gene TRBD1, 6 bases. Deletions cut 6 bases from V and 2 bases from J, with 11 bases between. Germline CDR1 is DFQATT and CDR2 is SNEGSKA (reference sequence). The CDR3 runs to 14 residues. The CDR3 DNA sequence: TGCAGTGCGAGCAACAGGGCCTATAATTCACCCCTCCACTTT. This sequence encodes CSASNRAYNSPLHF.

This clonotype occurred a few times. The CDR3 sequence: CAWIYGIGAFF. CDR3 bases: TGTGCCTGGATATATGGGATCGGTGCTTTCTTT. The chain is built from TRBV30 and TRBJ1-1, with D unresolved. Germline V lookup: CDR1 GTSNPN, CDR2 SVGIG (reference sequence). This CDR3 spans 11 amino acids. With 4 bases removed from V and 11 bases from J, the gap between germline ends came to 14 bases.

This clonotype was detected only a few times. The rearrangement joins TRBV12-3 or TRBV12-4 to TRBJ2-7; 8 bases are a match to TRBD2. This CDR3 spans 16 amino acids. J gave up 5 bases and V 3 bases, and 12 bases lay outside the gene matches. The chain's CDR3 is CASSLRIHGTRDEQYF. In DNA, the CDR3 is TGTGCCAGCAGTTTGAGAATTCACGGGACTAGGGACGAGCAGTACTTC.

This chain connects TRBV5-5 to TRBJ2-2; D is unclear. The CDR3 is 16 amino acids. Per the germline V gene, CDR1 is SGHKS and CDR2 is YYEKEE (reference sequence). The ends were cut back, 1 base at V and 0 bases at J, with 10 bases in the middle. CDR3 sequence reads: CASSLFQETNTGELFF. CDR3 nucleotide sequence: TGTGCCAGCAGCTTGTTCCAGGAGACGAACACCGGGGAGCTGTTTTTT.

This clonotype was seen a handful of times. V usage is TRBV20-1 and J usage is TRBJ2-7; D is ambiguous. V gave up 2 bases and J gave up 1 base, with 6 bases separating them. The V gene's germline CDR1 is DFQATT and CDR2 SNEGSKA (reference sequence). The CDR3 totals 12 residues. CDR3 region: CSARRASYEQYF. CDR3 bases: TGCAGTGCTAGAAGGGCTTCCTACGAGCAGTACTTC.

This clonotype was counted a few times. The CDR3 DNA is TGTGCCATCAAAGTGGTGAGCGGGGAGCAGTTCTTC. It translates to CAIKVVSGEQFF. The chain links TRBV10-3 to TRBJ2-1; D perhaps matches TRBD2 (6 bases). This CDR3 is 12 amino acids long. V lost 7 bases, J lost 10 bases, and 14 bases lay in between. Germline V gene lookup returns CDR1 ENHRY and CDR2 SYGVKD.

The chain employs TRBV12-3 or TRBV12-4 and TRBJ2-7, with 8 bases matching TRBD1. V shed 6 bases, J shed 2 bases, and the junction held 9 bases outside the gene matches. This CDR3 has 15 amino acids. The CDR3 is CASSPGTGDPYEQYF. The CDR3 DNA reads TGTGCCAGCAGCCCCGGGACAGGTGACCCCTACGAGCAGTACTTC.

A word on this clonotype: One end of the junction is discordant with germline, which a read error may explain. This chain uses TRBV5-1 with TRBJ2-3; D may correspond to TRBD1 or TRBD2 (5 bases each). Per the germline V gene, CDR1 is SGHRS and CDR2 is YFSETQ. The CDR3 has 14 amino acids. Here the CDR3 reads CASSLGDGTDTQFF. CDR3 in DNA: TGCGCCAGCAGCTTGGGGGACGGCACAGATACGCAGTTTTTT. The full variable domain, completed using reference TRBV5-1 and TRBJ2-3, is KAGVTQTPRYLIKTRGQQVTLSCSPISGHRSVSWYQQTPGQGLQFLFEYFSETQRNKGNFPGRFSGRQFSNSRSEMNVSTLELGDSALYLCASSLGDGTDTQFFGPGTRLTVL.

The chain employs TRBV20-1 and TRBJ2-1, with D tentatively TRBD1 or TRBD2 (6 bases each). Per the germline V gene, CDR1 is DFQATT and CDR2 is SNEGSKA (reference sequence). This CDR3 has 14 residues. Trimming cost V 0 bases and J 4 bases, with 10 bases left between them. The CDR3: CSARDGGPYNEQFF. The CDR3 coding sequence is TGCAGTGCTAGAGATGGGGGGCCGTACAATGAGCAGTTCTTC.

This clonotype occurred a few times. This sequence joins TRBV29-1 and TRBJ2-1; D uncertain. Trimming stripped 3 bases from V and 0 bases from J, with 18 bases between. CDR1 is SQVTM, CDR2 ANQGSEA, per germline. The CDR3 contains 17 residues. DNA for the CDR3: TGCAGCGTTGACAATAACTTCGGAGTACTCTCCTACAATGAGCAGTTCTTC. Residues: CSVDNNFGVLSYNEQFF.

The chain uses TRBV20-1 and TRBJ1-6, with D perhaps matching TRBD1 (6 bases). This CDR3 has 14 residues. Trimming removed 6 bases from V and 6 bases from J, with 15 bases in between. In germline, CDR1 is DFQATT, CDR2 SNEGSKA (reference sequence). The CDR3: CSAKIRGFNSPLHF. CDR3 nucleotide sequence: TGCAGTGCCAAAATCAGGGGATTTAATTCACCCCTCCACTTT.

This clonotype has at least ten counts. The chain couples TRBV5-1 to TRBJ2-3; TRBD1 is a possible D gene (7 bases). Germline CDR1 reads SGHRS; CDR2 reads YFSETQ. V lost 4 bases to trimming and J lost 2 bases, with 14 bases between them. The length of the CDR3 is 15 residues. The CDR3: CASSNDRDFTDTQYF. CDR3 sequence (DNA): TGCGCCAGCAGCAACGACAGGGACTTCACAGATACGCAGTATTTT.

The chain is built from TRBV9 and TRBJ2-2; TRBD2 matches 10 bases. Trimming at V came to 6 bases and at J to 0 bases, leaving 5 bases not matched to a gene. The CDR3 totals 16 residues. In germline, CDR1 is SGDLS, CDR2 YYNGEE. CDR3: CASTLAGVTNTGELFF. CDR3 DNA sequence: TGTGCCAGCACCCTAGCGGGGGTAACGAACACCGGGGAGCTGTTTTTT.

This clonotype was picked up a small number of times. This chain connects TRBV7-8 to TRBJ2-7; D may be TRBD1 (5 bases). Trimming took 4 bases from V and 1 from J, leaving 11 bases between them. CDR3 size: 14 residues. CDR1 is SGHVS, CDR2 FQNEAQ, per germline. The CDR3 is CASSSRVLSYEQYF. In DNA form, the CDR3 reads TGTGCCAGCAGCTCCAGGGTATTGTCCTACGAGCAGTACTTC.

This clonotype was counted between two and nine times. The J gene is TRBJ2-7, the V gene TRBV4-3; 7 positions agree with TRBD1. The CDR3 spans 15 residues. Looked up from germline, CDR1 is LGHNA and CDR2 is YSLEER. J lost 5 bases, V lost 0 bases, and 7 bases had no gene match. The CDR3 nucleotides read TGCGCCAGCAGCCAAGATCGACAGGGTGAGGACGAGCAGTACTTC. Translation: CASSQDRQGEDEQYF.

The chain joins TRBV5-6 to TRBJ2-5; 13 bases line up with TRBD2. This CDR3 contains 15 residues. The germline gives CDR1 SGHDT, CDR2 YYEEEE. Unmatched junction bases numbered 6, after V lost 6 bases and J lost 4 bases. The CDR3 sequence is CASTKLAGGLETQYF. The CDR3 DNA is TGTGCCAGCACAAAACTAGCGGGGGGGTTAGAGACCCAGTACTTC.

This clonotype came up a few times. The chain couples TRBV6-1 to TRBJ1-1; no clear D gene. The V end lost 4 bases, the J end lost 5 bases, and 11 bases lay between the germline ends. CDR3 length: 13 residues. The germline V gene has CDR1 MNHNS and CDR2 SASEGT. The CDR3 nucleotides are TGTGCCAGCAGTGGGAGCGCGGTGACTGAAGCTTTCTTT. This encodes CASSGSAVTEAFF.

A few counts support this clonotype. The chain is built from TRBV20-1 and TRBJ1-5; D uncertain. Per the germline V gene, CDR1 is DFQATT and CDR2 is SNEGSKA (reference sequence). The CDR3 has 15 residues. Trimming took off 2 bases at V and 0 bases at J, with 11 bases between the two ends. The CDR3 spells CSARLRVDSNQPQHF. The CDR3 nucleotides read TGCAGTGCTAGACTAAGAGTTGATAGCAATCAGCCCCAGCATTTT.

The V and J genes are TRBV5-5 and TRBJ1-2; 7 bases line up with TRBD1. Germline V CDR1 and CDR2: SGHKS, YYEKEE (reference sequence). The CDR3 runs to 18 residues. The junction had 15 bases not matched to a gene; V was cut back by 0 bases and J by 4 bases. The CDR3 protein is CASSLDGVRDSRLYGYTF. In DNA form, the CDR3 reads TGTGCCAGCAGCTTGGACGGGGTTCGGGACAGTAGACTCTATGGCTACACCTTC.

This clonotype occurred a few times. This sequence joins TRBV12-3 or TRBV12-4 and TRBJ2-5; a possible D gene is TRBD1 (6 bases). Trimming pared 4 bases from V and 0 bases from J, leaving 15 bases between. The CDR3 spans 16 residues. The CDR3 spells CASSSLNQGHQETQYF. Here the CDR3 DNA reads TGTGCCAGCAGTTCCCTAAACCAGGGGCACCAAGAGACCCAGTACTTC.

This clonotype was picked up many times. This sequence joins TRBV5-6 and TRBJ2-7; either TRBD1 or TRBD2 may supply D (5 bases each). This CDR3 has 13 amino acids. V shed 4 bases and J shed 2 bases, with 10 bases lying between them. The germline V gene has CDR1 SGHDT and CDR2 YYEEEE. As DNA, the CDR3 is TGTGCCAGCAGCCGGGACCTCACCTACGAGCAGTACTTC. This encodes CASSRDLTYEQYF.

V is TRBV27 and J is TRBJ1-5, with D perhaps matching TRBD1 (5 bases). The CDR3 extends over 16 amino acids. Per the germline V gene, CDR1 is MNHEY and CDR2 is SMNVEV (reference sequence). V was pared by 6 bases and J by 2 bases, with 17 bases between. CDR3 coding DNA: TGTGCCAGCAGACCCGGACCAGGGAACCGCAATCAGCCCCAGCATTTT. This codes for CASRPGPGNRNQPQHF.

The rearrangement links TRBV20-1 to TRBJ2-7; the D is unclear. The CDR3 is 11 amino acids. Trimming took 5 bases from V and 6 from J, leaving 11 bases between them. CDR1 and CDR2 from the germline V gene are DFQATT and SNEGSKA (reference sequence). CDR3 sequence (DNA): TGCAGTGCTCATAGGGAAGTCGAGCAGTACTTC. Translating it yields CSAHREVEQYF.

This chain uses TRBV14 with TRBJ2-1; D gene ambiguous. Trimming pared 0 bases from V and 9 bases from J, leaving 9 bases between. CDR1 SGHDN and CDR2 FVKESK come from the germline V gene. This CDR3 is 13 amino acids long. CDR3 nucleotides: TGTGCCAGCAGCCAAGATCGGTGGGGTGAGCAGTTCTTC. This gives the protein CASSQDRWGEQFF.

This clonotype showed up just a few times. The CDR3 nucleotides are TGCGCCAGCAGCCAAGATCGCCTAGGGGGCCGTGAGACCCAGTACTTC. Translating it yields CASSQDRLGGRETQYF. The chain is built from TRBV4-3 and TRBJ2-5; TRBD1 matches at 7 bases. The junction had 9 bases not matched to a gene; V was cut back by 0 bases and J by 5 bases. This CDR3 has 16 residues. In germline, CDR1 is LGHNA, CDR2 YSLEER.